The clone carrying this T cell receptor (beta chain) came up a few times. Its antigen remains unidentified. The sample holds other DNA sequences that translate to the same CDR3. Sorting with CD45RO/CCR7/CD25/CD127/CD95/CD27 yielded naive, central memory, regulatory and stem-like memory CD4+ cells. V was clipped by 0 bases and J by 2 bases, with 8 bases between them. The CDR3 runs 14 residues. Germline-derived CDR1 and CDR2 are GTSNPN and SVGIG (reference sequence). Investigators reverse transcribed all isolated RNA, so they sequenced expressed TCRB transcripts. Clones were sequenced by immunoSEQ multiplex PCR, and TCRdb holds only the in-frame ones, with some missing. The sample includes hundreds of thousands of clones, over 13% seen only once; the top ten take 0.03% to 0.045%. This sample is part of a study of beta chain features in type 1 diabetes. The wider study: Over all samples combined, some 110 million sorted cells were examined.

Broader study findings: PCR might pick shorter templates more often, in the same way for patients and controls. Shortening that was moderate but significant affected the TCRB CDR3s of Type 1 diabetes patients in all four CD4+ subsets. Here, the possible influence of HLA type (on TCRB rearrangement) remained unresolved.

The clonotype comes from a man in his late teens or twenties with type 1 diabetes. This chain uses TRBV30 with TRBJ1-5; D might be TRBD1 (5 bases). The source material was naive CD4+ T cells from blood. CDR3 residues: CAWSVLQGNQPQHF. CDR3 bases: TGTGCCTGGAGTGTATTACAGGGCAATCAGCCCCAGCATTTT.